This is a list of T cell receptor beta chains from one sample in a study of blood T cell repertoires in COVID-19. Libraries were prepared by immunoSEQ multiplex PCR; TCRdb keeps only in-frame clonotypes and omits some of them. Seen here are about 370,000 clones, around 87% observed once, and the top ten hold approximately 1%. Material: PBMCs or T cells enriched from blood (not recorded which). The receptors come from a man aged 18 to 29 who had recovered from COVID-19. Both conserved end residues are part of each CDR3. The D gene is left open where the match is weak. Not every row has a clone size; where given, it reads once, few, many or a size class.

D gene,V gene,clone size,J gene,CDR3 DNA,CDR3 protein
TRBD2,TRBV2,NA,TRBJ2-2,TGTGCCAGCAGAACGACTAGCGGGAGGGTCGGGGAGCTGTTTTTT,CASRTTSGRVGELFF
NA,TRBV7-2,NA,TRBJ2-1,TGTGCCAGCAGCAAGGACAGTTACTATGAGCAGTTCTTC,CASSKDSYYEQFF
TRBD2,TRBV7-2,NA,TRBJ2-3,TGTGCCAGCAGCTCTCGGACTAGTGACGATACGCAGTATTTT,CASSSRTSDDTQYF
TRBD2,TRBV28,NA,TRBJ2-1,TGTGCCGGATCCTTCCAGCGGGATAATTCTGAGCAGTTCTTC,CAGSFQRDNSEQFF
TRBD1,TRBV11-2,NA,TRBJ2-5,TGTGCCAGCAGCCACAACACAGGGGGCCGAGAGACCCAGTACTTC,CASSHNTGGRETQYF
TRBD2,TRBV2,NA,TRBJ2-1,TGTGCCAGCAGTGAAGGGGAGGGGAAGCAGTTCTTC,CASSEGEGKQFF
TRBD2,TRBV9,NA,TRBJ2-3,TGTGCCAGCAGCGTAGAGCTAGCGGGATTGGCTCGGGACACAGATACGCAGTATTTT,CASSVELAGLARDTDTQYF
TRBD2,TRBV18,NA,TRBJ2-7,TGTGCCAGCTCACCACCAACTAGCGGGAGCTACGAGCAGTACTTC,CASSPPTSGSYEQYF
TRBD2,TRBV11-2,few,TRBJ2-1,TGTGCCAGCAGCTTAGGGAGTTTGGCGGGAGGGGGAAGGGTCACTGAGCAGTTCTTC,CASSLGSLAGGGRVTEQFF
NA,TRBV6-5,NA,TRBJ2-7,TGTGCCAGCAGGGGCTACACCCAGACCTACGAGCAGTACTTC,CASRGYTQTYEQYF
NA,TRBV30,NA,TRBJ2-3,TGTGCCTGGAGTGGAACGAGGACAGCAGATACGCAGTATTTT,CAWSGTRTADTQYF
NA,TRBV7-8,NA,TRBJ2-7,TGTGCCAGCAGCTTAAGGAGGTCGTCCTACGAGCAGTACTTC,CASSLRRSSYEQYF
TRBD1,TRBV28,NA,TRBJ2-2,TGTGCCAGCAGTTTACAGGGGGCGTCCGGTCCCGGGGAGCTGTTTTTT,CASSLQGASGPGELFF
TRBD2,TRBV7-2,NA,TRBJ2-7,TGTGCCAGCAGCTTGGCGGGAGCTTACGAGCAGTACTTC,CASSLAGAYEQYF
NA,TRBV4-2,NA,TRBJ1-2,TGTGCCAGCAGCCAAGATGGGGGGGCCATCTATGGCTACACCTTC,CASSQDGGAIYGYTF
NA,TRBV6-5,once,TRBJ1-5,TGTGCCAGCAATTTTCAGGGGTTAAATCAGCCCCAGCATTTT,CASNFQGLNQPQHF
NA,TRBV10-2,NA,TRBJ1-5,TGCGCCAGCAGTACCCAGGGGAGTAATCAGCCCCAGCATTTT,CASSTQGSNQPQHF
NA,TRBV9,NA,TRBJ2-2,TGTGCCAGCAGCATCCTGGACAGCCTCACCGGGGAGCTGTTTTTT,CASSILDSLTGELFF
NA,TRBV2,NA,TRBJ1-1,TGTGCCAGCAGAACCCGGGGGGGGAACACTGAAGCTTTCTTT,CASRTRGGNTEAFF
TRBD1,TRBV6-1,few,TRBJ1-3,TGTGCCAGCAGTGTGGGACAGGGGTCCTCTGGAAACACCATATATTTT,CASSVGQGSSGNTIYF
TRBD1,TRBV16,NA,TRBJ2-4,TGTGCCAGCAGCCTCCGGACAGGAGCCAAAAACATTCAGTACTTC,CASSLRTGAKNIQYF
TRBD1,TRBV2,NA,TRBJ2-7,TGTGCCAGCAGTGCCGGGACAGGGTCCTACGAGCAGTACTTC,CASSAGTGSYEQYF
TRBD1,TRBV2,NA,TRBJ1-6,TGTGCCAGCAGTCGTCAGGGGGCCAATTCACCCCTCCACTTT,CASSRQGANSPLHF
TRBD1,TRBV5-1,NA,TRBJ2-1,TGCGCCAGCAGCTCCGTACCTGCACAGGGGGCCTCCTACAATGAGCAGTTCTTC,CASSSVPAQGASYNEQFF
NA,TRBV5-5,NA,TRBJ2-7,TGTGCCAGCAGCCGTGGCGGGATTAGCATAAACGAGCAGTACTTC,CASSRGGISINEQYF
NA,TRBV28,NA,TRBJ1-4,TGTGCCAGCAGTTTGGGTGGTGGGGGCGCTTCTGGAAAACTGTTTTTT,CASSLGGGGASGKLFF
NA,TRBV28,NA,TRBJ1-5,TGTGCCAGCAGTTTAAGGGGAGGTGGAAATCAGCCCCAGCATTTT,CASSLRGGGNQPQHF
TRBD1,TRBV19,NA,TRBJ2-3,TGTGCCAGTAGTACCCTCTCCGGGACAGGGGGCACAGATACGCAGTATTTT,CASSTLSGTGGTDTQYF
TRBD2,TRBV24-1,NA,TRBJ2-7,TGTGCCACCAGTTCTAGCGGGAGACCCACCTACGAGCAGTACTTC,CATSSSGRPTYEQYF
NA,TRBV9,NA,TRBJ1-1,TGTGCCAGCAGCACCGAGCAGGGGACTGAAGCTTTCTTT,CASSTEQGTEAFF
NA,TRBV25-1,NA,TRBJ1-2,TGTGCCAGCAGTGAATTGACCGGAGCTTATGGCTACACCTTC,CASSELTGAYGYTF
TRBD2,TRBV27,NA,TRBJ2-3,TGTGCCAGCAGCGGGAGGGGGACTAGCGGGAGGGACAGCACAGATACGCAGTATTTT,CASSGRGTSGRDSTDTQYF
NA,TRBV27,NA,TRBJ2-7,TGTGCCAGCAGTTTATTCGGGGACTCCTACGAGCAGTACTTC,CASSLFGDSYEQYF
NA,TRBV9,NA,TRBJ2-5,TGTGCCAGCAGTCCCGAGACTATGACCCAGTACTTC,CASSPETMTQYF
NA,TRBV19,NA,TRBJ2-5,TGTGCCAGTAGTATTAGCCCGATCCAAGAGACCCAGTACTTC,CASSISPIQETQYF
NA,TRBV11-2,NA,TRBJ1-6,TGTGCCAGCAGCCGAAGGGAGGGTTCACCCCTCCACTTT,CASSRREGSPLHF
NA,TRBV25-1,NA,TRBJ2-3,TGTGCCAGCAGTGAATCTGGTAGGGGGAAACGGGATACGCAGTATTTT,CASSESGRGKRDTQYF
NA,TRBV10-3,NA,TRBJ2-7,TGTGCCATCAGCGGACAGTCCTCGGGCTACGAGCAGTACTTC,CAISGQSSGYEQYF
TRBD2,TRBV19,NA,TRBJ2-1,TGTGCCAGTCGAACGGGAGGCAGAGCTAGCTCCTACAATGAGCAGTTCTTC,CASRTGGRASSYNEQFF
TRBD1,TRBV7-8,NA,TRBJ2-1,TGTGCCAGCAGCACCGCATCGGACAGGGGATACAATGAGCAGTTCTTC,CASSTASDRGYNEQFF
NA,TRBV5-1,NA,TRBJ1-1,TGCGCCAGCAGCTTGAACAGGCTAAACACTGAAGCTTTCTTT,CASSLNRLNTEAFF
NA,TRBV5-1,NA,TRBJ1-1,TGCGCCAGCAGCCTAGGGGGGGAACGGGACACTGAAGCTTTCTTT,CASSLGGERDTEAFF
NA,TRBV3-1/TRBV3-2,NA,TRBJ2-2,TGTGCCGGGCGCATGGGCACCGGGGAGCTGTTTTTT,CAGRMGTGELFF
TRBD1,TRBV10-3,NA,TRBJ1-2,TGTGCCATCAGCCCGGGACAGGGGGTTAACTATGGCTACACCTTC,CAISPGQGVNYGYTF
TRBD1,TRBV6-1,NA,TRBJ1-5,TGTGCCAGCAGTGAAGCGGGGGACAGAATAAATCAGCCCCAGCATTTT,CASSEAGDRINQPQHF
NA,TRBV24-1,NA,TRBJ2-7,TGTGCCACCAGTGATTGGACTTGCCAAGGCGACTCCTACGAGCAGTACTTC,CATSDWTCQGDSYEQYF